What follows is one T cell receptor (beta chain) and its context. The antigen remains undetermined. The entry originates in a study of persistence of HIV-infected CD4 T cells. On the study more broadly: The sample holds CD4+ T cells responsive to CMV or HIV-1 Gag. Median time on suppressive ART was 7 to 9 years. General study results and limits: TCR analyses could not target the rare provirus-carrying CMV-responding cells.

The stimulus was an HIV-1 Gag 15-mer peptide pool, about 1 ug/peptide/mL. Sorted nonresponding memory CD4+ T cells were CD40L-negative, CD69-negative, CD45RO-high. Donors were HIV-1-infected adults who began suppressive ART during chronic infection. Sequencing used immunoSEQ version 4 in survey mode. Clones were read by immunoSEQ multiplex PCR, and TCRdb kept only the in-frame ones, dropping some. Of about 39,000 clones in the sample, over 65% were seen once. CDR1 is SEHNR and CDR2 is FQNEAQ in the germline V gene (reference sequence). V trimming: 7 bases; J trimming: 4 bases; junction bases outside the gene matches: 4. The CDR3 extends over 13 amino acids.

This TCR came from an adult with HIV. The donor label of this sample is uncertain. Sequenced here: cultured CD4+ T cells from PBMCs, sampled from a patient who received antiretroviral therapy. The gene calls are TRBV7-9 and TRBJ1-3; 7 bases align to TRBD1. CDR3 in DNA: TGTGCCAGCAAAGAGGGACAGGGAAACACCATATATTTT. This translates into CASKEGQGNTIYF.